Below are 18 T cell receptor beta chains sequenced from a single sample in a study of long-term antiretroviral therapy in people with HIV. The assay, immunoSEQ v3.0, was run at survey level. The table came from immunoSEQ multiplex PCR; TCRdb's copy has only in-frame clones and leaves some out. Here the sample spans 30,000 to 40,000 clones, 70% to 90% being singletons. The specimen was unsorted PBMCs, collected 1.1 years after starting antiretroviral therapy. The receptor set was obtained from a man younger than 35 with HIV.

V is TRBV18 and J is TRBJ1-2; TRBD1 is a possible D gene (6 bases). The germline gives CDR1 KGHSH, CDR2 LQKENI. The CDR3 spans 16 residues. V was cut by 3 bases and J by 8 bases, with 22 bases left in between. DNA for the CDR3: TGTGCCAGCTCACCGCCCACGGGGGGGGGCAAAGGAGGCTACACCTTC. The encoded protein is CASSPPTGGGKGGYTF.

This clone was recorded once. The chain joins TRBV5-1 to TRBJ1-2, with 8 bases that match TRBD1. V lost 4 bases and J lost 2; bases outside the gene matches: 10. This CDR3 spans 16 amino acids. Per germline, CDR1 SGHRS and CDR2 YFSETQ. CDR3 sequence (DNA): TGCGCCAGCAGCGCCCCCGGGGCAGGGGGCAACTATGGCTACACCTTC. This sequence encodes CASSAPGAGGNYGYTF.

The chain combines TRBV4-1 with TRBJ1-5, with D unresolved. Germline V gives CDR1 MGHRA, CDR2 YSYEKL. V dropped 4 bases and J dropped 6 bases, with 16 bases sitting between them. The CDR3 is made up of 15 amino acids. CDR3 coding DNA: TGCGCCAGCAGCCGCGTCAAGGGCGCGGGTCAGCCCCAGCATTTT. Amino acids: CASSRVKGAGQPQHF.

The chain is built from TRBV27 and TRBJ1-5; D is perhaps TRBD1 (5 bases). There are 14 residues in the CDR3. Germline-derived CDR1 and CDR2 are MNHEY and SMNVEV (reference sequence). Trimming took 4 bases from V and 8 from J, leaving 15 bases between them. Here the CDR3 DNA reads TGTGCCAGCAGTTGGGGCAGCCCGCCCGAGCCCCAGCATTTT. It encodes CASSWGSPPEPQHF.

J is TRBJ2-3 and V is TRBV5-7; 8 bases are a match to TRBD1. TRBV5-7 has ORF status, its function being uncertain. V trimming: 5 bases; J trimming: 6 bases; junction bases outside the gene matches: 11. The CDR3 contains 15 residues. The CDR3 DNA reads TGTGCCAGCAGTACTCCGAGGGACAGGCGGGATACGCAGTATTTT. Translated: CASSTPRDRRDTQYF.

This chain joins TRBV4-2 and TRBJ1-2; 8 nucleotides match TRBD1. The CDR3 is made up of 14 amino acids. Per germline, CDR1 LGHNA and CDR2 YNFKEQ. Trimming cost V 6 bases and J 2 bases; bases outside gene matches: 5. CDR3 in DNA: TGTGCCAGCAGTGACAGGGGAGGAAACTATGGCTACACCTTC. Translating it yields CASSDRGGNYGYTF.

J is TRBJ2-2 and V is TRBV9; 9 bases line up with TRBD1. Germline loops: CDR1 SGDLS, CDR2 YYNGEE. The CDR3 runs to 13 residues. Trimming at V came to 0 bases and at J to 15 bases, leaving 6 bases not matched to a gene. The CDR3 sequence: CASSVAGTGSVFF. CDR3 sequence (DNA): TGTGCCAGCAGCGTAGCAGGGACAGGGTCGGTGTTTTTT.

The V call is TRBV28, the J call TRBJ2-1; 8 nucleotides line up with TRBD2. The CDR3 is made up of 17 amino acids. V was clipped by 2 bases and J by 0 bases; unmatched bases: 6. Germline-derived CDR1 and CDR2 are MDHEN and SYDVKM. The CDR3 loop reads CASSLPSLAASYNEQFF. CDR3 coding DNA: TGTGCCAGCAGTTTACCCTCACTAGCGGCCTCCTACAATGAGCAGTTCTTC.

The CDR3 is CASSLGIGDRATGELFF. CDR3 in DNA: TGCGCCAGCAGCTTGGGGATCGGGGACAGGGCCACCGGGGAGCTGTTTTTT. The V call is TRBV5-1, the J call TRBJ2-2; 9 positions match TRBD1. Trimming took 0 bases from V and 4 from J; bases not matched to a gene: 7. Germline V gene sequence: CDR1 SGHRS, CDR2 YFSETQ. The CDR3 is 17 amino acids.

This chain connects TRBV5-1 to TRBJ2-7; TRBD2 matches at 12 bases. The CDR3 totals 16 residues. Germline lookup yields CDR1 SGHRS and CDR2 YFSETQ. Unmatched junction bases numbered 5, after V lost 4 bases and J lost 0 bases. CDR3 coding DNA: TGCGCCAGCAGCCTGGGACTAGCGGGCCTCTCCTACGAGCAGTACTTC. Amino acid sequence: CASSLGLAGLSYEQYF.

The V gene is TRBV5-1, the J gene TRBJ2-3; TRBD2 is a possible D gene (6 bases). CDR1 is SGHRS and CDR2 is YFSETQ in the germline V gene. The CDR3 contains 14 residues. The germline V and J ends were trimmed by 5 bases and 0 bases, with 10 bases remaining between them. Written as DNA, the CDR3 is TGCGCCAGCAGGTCCGGGACTAGCACAGATACGCAGTATTTT. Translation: CASRSGTSTDTQYF. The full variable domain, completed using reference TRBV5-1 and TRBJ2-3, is KAGVTQTPRYLIKTRGQQVTLSCSPISGHRSVSWYQQTPGQGLQFLFEYFSETQRNKGNFPGRFSGRQFSNSRSEMNVSTLELGDSALYLCASRSGTSTDTQYFGPGTRLTVL.

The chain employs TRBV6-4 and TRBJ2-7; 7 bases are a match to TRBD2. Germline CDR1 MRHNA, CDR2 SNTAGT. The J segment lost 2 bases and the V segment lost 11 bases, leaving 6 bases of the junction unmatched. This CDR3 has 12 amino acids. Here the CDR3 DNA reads TGTGCCGTATCTAGCGGAGCCTACGAGCAGTACTTC. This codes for CAVSSGAYEQYF.

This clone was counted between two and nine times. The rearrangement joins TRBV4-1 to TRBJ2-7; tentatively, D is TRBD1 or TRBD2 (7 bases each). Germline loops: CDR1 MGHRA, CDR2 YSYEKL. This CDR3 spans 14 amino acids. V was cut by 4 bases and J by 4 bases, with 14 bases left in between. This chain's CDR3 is CASSLAGGEYEQYF. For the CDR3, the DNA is TGCGCCAGCAGCCTGGCAGGGGGGGAATACGAGCAGTACTTC.

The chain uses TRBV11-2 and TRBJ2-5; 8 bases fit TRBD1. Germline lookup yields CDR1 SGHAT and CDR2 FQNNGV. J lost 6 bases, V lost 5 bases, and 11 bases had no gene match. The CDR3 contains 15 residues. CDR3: CASSPWTGLIQTQYF. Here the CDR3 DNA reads TGTGCCAGCAGCCCATGGACAGGGTTGATTCAGACCCAGTACTTC.

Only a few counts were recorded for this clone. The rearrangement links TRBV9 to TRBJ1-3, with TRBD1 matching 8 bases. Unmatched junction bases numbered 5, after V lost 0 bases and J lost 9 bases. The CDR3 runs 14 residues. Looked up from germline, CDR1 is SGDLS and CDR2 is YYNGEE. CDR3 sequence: CASSVGQGAVTIYF. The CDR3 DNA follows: TGTGCCAGCAGCGTAGGGCAGGGGGCAGTCACCATATATTTT.

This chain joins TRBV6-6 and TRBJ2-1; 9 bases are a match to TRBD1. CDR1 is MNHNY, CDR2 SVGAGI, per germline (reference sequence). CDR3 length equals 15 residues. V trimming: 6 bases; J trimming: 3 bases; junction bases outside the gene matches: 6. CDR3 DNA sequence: TGTGCCAGCAGCACAGACAGGGGGTTCTACAATGAGCAGTTCTTC. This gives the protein CASSTDRGFYNEQFF.

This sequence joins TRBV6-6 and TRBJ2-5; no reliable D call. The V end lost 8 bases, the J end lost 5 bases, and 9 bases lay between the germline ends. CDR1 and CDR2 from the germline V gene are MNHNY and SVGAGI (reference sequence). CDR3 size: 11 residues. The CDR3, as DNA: TGTGCCAGCTCCACGGCCGAGACCCAGTACTTC. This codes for CASSTAETQYF.

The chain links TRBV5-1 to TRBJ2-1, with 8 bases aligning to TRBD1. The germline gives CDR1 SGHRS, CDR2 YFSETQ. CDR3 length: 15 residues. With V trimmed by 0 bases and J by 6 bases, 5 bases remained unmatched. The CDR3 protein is CASSLAGTGPNEQFF. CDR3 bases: TGCGCCAGCAGCTTGGCCGGGACAGGCCCCAATGAGCAGTTCTTC.